A selection of T cell receptor beta chains follows, all from one sample in a study of cytomegalovirus exposure and HLA in healthy donors. Clones were read by immunoSEQ multiplex PCR, and TCRdb kept only the in-frame ones, dropping some. The repertoire includes approximately 240,000 clones, about 93% of them detected once, and more than 1% sits in the top ten. Sequencing used PBMCs. The receptor set was obtained from a woman aged 18-29 years in good health and CMV-seronegative. Both conserved end residues are part of each CDR3. Fields, in order: D gene, V gene, J gene, clone size, CDR3 protein, CDR3 DNA. A D gene is named only where the DNA matches it firmly. The listing skips clone size in some rows; elsewhere it reads once, few, many or a size class.

D: .; V: TRBV29-1; J: TRBJ1-1; size: once; CDR3: CSVRLSNTEAFF; DNA: TGCAGCGTTCGACTCTCGAACACTGAAGCTTTCTTT
D: TRBD2; V: TRBV5-1; J: TRBJ2-7; size: .; CDR3: CASSLVAGGSYEQYF; DNA: TGCGCCAGCAGCTTGGTGGCGGGGGGCTCCTACGAGCAGTACTTC
D: TRBD1; V: TRBV10-2; J: TRBJ1-1; size: .; CDR3: CASSAGGAGTEAFF; DNA: TGCGCCAGCAGCGCAGGGGGCGCGGGCACTGAAGCTTTCTTT
D: .; V: TRBV27; J: TRBJ1-1; size: .; CDR3: CASSLWGQSTEAFF; DNA: TGTGCCAGCAGTTTATGGGGCCAGAGCACTGAAGCTTTCTTT
D: TRBD2; V: TRBV11-2; J: TRBJ2-1; size: .; CDR3: CASSHHGASGMGNEQFF; DNA: TGTGCCAGCAGCCACCACGGGGCTAGCGGGATGGGGAATGAGCAGTTCTTC
D: TRBD2; V: TRBV5-1; J: TRBJ2-7; size: .; CDR3: CASSLLGTSGSYEQYF; DNA: TGCGCCAGCAGCTTACTAGGGACTAGCGGGAGTTACGAGCAGTACTTC
D: .; V: TRBV19; J: TRBJ2-1; size: .; CDR3: CASSLQGSSLYNEQFF; DNA: TGTGCCAGTAGTCTACAGGGATCGTCCCTCTACAATGAGCAGTTCTTC
D: .; V: TRBV6-1; J: TRBJ1-2; size: .; CDR3: CASSEAELGGYTF; DNA: TGTGCCAGCAGTGAAGCGGAACTAGGGGGCTACACCTTC
D: .; V: TRBV27; J: TRBJ2-7; size: .; CDR3: CASGDIAYEQYF; DNA: TGTGCCAGCGGGGACATAGCCTACGAGCAGTACTTC
D: .; V: TRBV7-6; J: TRBJ2-7; size: .; CDR3: CASSLELAFGVEQYF; DNA: TGTGCCAGCAGCTTAGAACTAGCATTCGGGGTCGAGCAGTACTTC
D: TRBD1; V: TRBV9; J: TRBJ1-2; size: .; CDR3: CASSVGGQYYGYTF; DNA: TGTGCCAGCAGCGTAGGGGGACAGTACTATGGCTACACCTTC
D: .; V: TRBV30; J: TRBJ2-6; size: .; CDR3: CASQVGAGANVLTF; DNA: TGTGCCTCCCAGGTCGGGGCTGGGGCCAACGTCCTGACTTTC
D: TRBD2; V: TRBV6-5; J: TRBJ2-7; size: .; CDR3: CASTGAGGPYEQYF; DNA: TGTGCCAGCACCGGGGCGGGAGGGCCTTACGAGCAGTACTTC
D: .; V: TRBV7-8; J: TRBJ1-2; size: .; CDR3: CASSLTGSNYGYTF; DNA: TGTGCCAGCAGCTTAACAGGGAGTAACTATGGCTACACCTTC
D: .; V: TRBV7-9; J: TRBJ1-2; size: .; CDR3: CASSLAQYPNYGYTF; DNA: TGTGCCAGCAGCTTAGCACAGTACCCCAACTATGGCTACACCTTC
D: .; V: TRBV2; J: TRBJ2-7; size: .; CDR3: CASSEPRSGLGYEQYF; DNA: TGTGCCAGCAGTGAACCCCGTTCGGGATTGGGCTACGAGCAGTACTTC
D: TRBD1; V: TRBV4-1; J: TRBJ2-7; size: .; CDR3: CASSTQTGGVYEQYF; DNA: TGCGCCAGCAGCACCCAGACAGGGGGCGTTTACGAGCAGTACTTC
D: TRBD2; V: TRBV27; J: TRBJ2-5; size: .; CDR3: CASSLFWLAGGRVETQYF; DNA: TGTGCCAGCAGTTTATTTTGGCTAGCGGGAGGCCGGGTGGAGACCCAGTACTTC
D: .; V: TRBV30; J: TRBJ1-1; size: .; CDR3: CAWSRSENTEAFF; DNA: TGTGCCTGGTCTAGATCGGAGAACACTGAAGCTTTCTTT
D: TRBD2; V: TRBV2; J: TRBJ2-1; size: .; CDR3: CASSGTSGRYNEQFF; DNA: TGTGCCAGCAGTGGGACTAGCGGGAGATACAATGAGCAGTTCTTC
D: .; V: TRBV27; J: TRBJ2-7; size: .; CDR3: CASSIVGVEGSYEQYF; DNA: TGTGCCAGCTCCATCGTTGGGGTAGAGGGTTCCTACGAGCAGTACTTC
D: .; V: TRBV5-1; J: TRBJ1-2; size: .; CDR3: CASGLGHFYGYTF; DNA: TGCGCCAGCGGTCTGGGACACTTCTATGGCTACACCTTC
D: .; V: TRBV5-1; J: TRBJ2-7; size: .; CDR3: CASSLDREPYEQYF; DNA: TGCGCCAGCAGCTTGGACAGAGAACCCTACGAGCAGTACTTC
D: .; V: TRBV5-8; J: TRBJ2-7; size: .; CDR3: CASSLKLRREQYF; DNA: TGTGCCAGCAGCTTAAAACTCCGCCGGGAGCAGTACTTC
D: .; V: TRBV19; J: TRBJ2-1; size: .; CDR3: CASSLTGKQFF; DNA: TGTGCCAGTAGTCTCACAGGAAAGCAGTTCTTC
D: .; V: TRBV14; J: TRBJ1-1; size: .; CDR3: CASSAGPNTEAFF; DNA: TGTGCCAGCAGCGCGGGCCCCAACACTGAAGCTTTCTTT
D: .; V: TRBV5-1; J: TRBJ1-1; size: .; CDR3: CASSLSQGWTEAFF; DNA: TGCGCCAGCAGCTTGAGTCAGGGATGGACTGAAGCTTTCTTT
D: TRBD1; V: TRBV5-1; J: TRBJ1-1; size: .; CDR3: CASSFGTGVMNTEAFF; DNA: TGCGCCAGCAGCTTCGGGACAGGGGTCATGAACACTGAAGCTTTCTTT
D: .; V: TRBV4-2; J: TRBJ1-5; size: .; CDR3: CASSQDMRGNQPQHF; DNA: TGTGCCAGCAGCCAAGATATGAGGGGGAATCAGCCCCAGCATTTT
D: TRBD1; V: TRBV6-4; J: TRBJ2-1; size: .; CDR3: CASSPGTGLRGYNEQFF; DNA: TGTGCCAGCAGTCCCGGGACAGGTCTCCGGGGGTACAATGAGCAGTTCTTC
D: .; V: TRBV5-6; J: TRBJ2-1; size: .; CDR3: CASSLVRTANEQFF; DNA: TGTGCCAGCAGCTTGGTCCGGACAGCCAATGAGCAGTTCTTC
D: TRBD1; V: TRBV7-9; J: TRBJ2-7; size: .; CDR3: CASSLAPAGGLYEQYF; DNA: TGTGCCAGCAGCTTAGCGCCGGCAGGGGGCCTTTACGAGCAGTACTTC
D: .; V: TRBV29-1; J: TRBJ1-1; size: .; CDR3: CSARDTEAFF; DNA: TGCAGCGCACGGGACACTGAAGCTTTCTTT
D: .; V: TRBV30; J: TRBJ1-6; size: .; CDR3: CACDRQVVYNSPLHF; DNA: TGTGCCTGTGACCGACAAGTCGTCTATAATTCACCCCTCCACTTT
D: TRBD1; V: TRBV30; J: TRBJ1-2; size: few; CDR3: CAWRSDRTSPRGYTF; DNA: TGTGCCTGGAGGTCGGACAGGACGAGCCCTCGGGGCTACACCTTC
D: .; V: TRBV27; J: TRBJ2-7; size: .; CDR3: CASSLIGETYEQYF; DNA: TGTGCCAGCAGTTTAATCGGGGAAACCTACGAGCAGTACTTC